These 4 T cell receptor beta chains were all obtained from the same sample, sequenced in a study of blood T cell repertoires in COVID-19. The method was immunoSEQ multiplex PCR; TCRdb's version includes in-frame clones alone and lacks a portion of them. Of 150,000 to 200,000 clones in the sample, around 90% were seen once. Sequencing used peripheral blood. These receptor sequences come from a man aged 50 to 59 with acute or convalescent COVID-19.

The V gene is TRBV19, the J gene TRBJ1-6, with TRBD1 as a possible D gene (5 bases). Germline V gene sequence: CDR1 LNHDA, CDR2 SQIVND (reference sequence). V was trimmed by 3 bases and J by 7 bases, leaving 10 bases between them. The CDR3 sequence is 14 residues long. DNA for the CDR3: TGTGCCAGTAGTATGGACAAGGGAAATTCACCCCTCCACTTT. Amino acids: CASSMDKGNSPLHF.

The chain recombines TRBV5-6 with TRBJ2-3; D unclear. Trimming shortened V by 2 bases and J by 3 bases, and 4 bases separated the two germline ends. CDR3 length: 12 residues. The germline V gene encodes CDR1 SGHDT and CDR2 YYEEEE. Written as DNA, the CDR3 is TGTGCCAGCAGCTTTTATACAGATACGCAGTATTTT. This gives the protein CASSFYTDTQYF.

This sequence joins TRBV19 and TRBJ2-2; D unclear. CDR3 length: 17 amino acids. V lost 3 bases, J lost 0 bases, and 14 bases lay in between. Looked up from germline, CDR1 is LNHDA and CDR2 is SQIVND (reference sequence). This chain's CDR3 is CASSIFPQYANTGELFF. The CDR3 coding sequence is TGTGCCAGTAGTATCTTTCCCCAGTACGCGAACACCGGGGAGCTGTTTTTT.

The chain employs TRBV5-5 and TRBJ2-7; perhaps TRBD2 as D (6 bases). CDR1 is SGHKS and CDR2 is YYEKEE in the germline V gene (reference sequence). Trimming removed 3 bases from V and 0 bases from J, with 22 bases in between. This CDR3 has 18 residues. DNA of the CDR3: TGTGCCAGCAGCTCCTGGGGTAGCGGAAACCTCATCTCCTACGAGCAGTACTTC. Its translation is CASSSWGSGNLISYEQYF.